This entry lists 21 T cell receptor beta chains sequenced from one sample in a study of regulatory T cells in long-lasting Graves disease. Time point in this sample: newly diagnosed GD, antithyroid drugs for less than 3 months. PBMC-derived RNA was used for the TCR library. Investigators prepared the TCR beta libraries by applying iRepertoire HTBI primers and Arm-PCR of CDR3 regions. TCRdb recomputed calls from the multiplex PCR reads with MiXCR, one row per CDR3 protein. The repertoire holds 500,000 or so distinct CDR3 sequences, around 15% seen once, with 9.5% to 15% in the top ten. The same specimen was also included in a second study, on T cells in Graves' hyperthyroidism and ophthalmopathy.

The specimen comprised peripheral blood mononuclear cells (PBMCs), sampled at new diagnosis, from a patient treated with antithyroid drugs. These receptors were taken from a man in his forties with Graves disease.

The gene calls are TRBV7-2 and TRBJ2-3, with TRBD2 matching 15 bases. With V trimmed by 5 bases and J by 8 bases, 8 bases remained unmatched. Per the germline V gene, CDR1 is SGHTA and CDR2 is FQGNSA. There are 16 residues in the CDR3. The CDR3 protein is CASSLGTSGGPRTQYF. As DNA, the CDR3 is TGTGCCAGCAGCCTAGGGACTAGCGGGGGGCCCCGTACGCAGTATTTT.

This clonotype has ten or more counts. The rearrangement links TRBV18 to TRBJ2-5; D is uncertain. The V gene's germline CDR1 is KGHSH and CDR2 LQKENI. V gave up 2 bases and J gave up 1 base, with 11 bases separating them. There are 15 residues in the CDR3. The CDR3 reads CASSPLGGTQETQYF. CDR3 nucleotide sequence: TGTGCCAGCTCACCATTGGGCGGTACCCAAGAGACCCAGTACTTC.

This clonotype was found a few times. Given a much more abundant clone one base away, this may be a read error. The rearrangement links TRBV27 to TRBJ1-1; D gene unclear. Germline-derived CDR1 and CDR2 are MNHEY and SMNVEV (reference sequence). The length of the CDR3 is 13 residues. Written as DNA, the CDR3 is TGTGCCAGCAGTCTCCGCGGATACACTGAAGCTCTCTTT. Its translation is CASSLRGYTEALF.

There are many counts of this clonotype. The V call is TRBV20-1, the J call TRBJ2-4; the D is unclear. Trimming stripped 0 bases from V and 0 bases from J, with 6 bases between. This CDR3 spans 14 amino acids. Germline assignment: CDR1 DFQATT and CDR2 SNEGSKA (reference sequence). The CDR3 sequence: CSAREDIAKNIQYF. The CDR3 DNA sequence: TGCAGTGCTAGAGAGGATATAGCCAAAAACATTCAGTACTTC.

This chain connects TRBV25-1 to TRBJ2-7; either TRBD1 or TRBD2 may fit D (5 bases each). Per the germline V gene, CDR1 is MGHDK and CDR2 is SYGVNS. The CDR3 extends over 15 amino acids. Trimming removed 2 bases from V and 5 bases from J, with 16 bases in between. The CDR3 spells CASSERPGPNHEQYF. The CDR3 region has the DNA TGTGCCAGCAGTGAAAGGCCGGGGCCGAACCACGAGCAGTACTTC.

Here the CDR3 reads CASSYSGLAGDGSYNEQFF. CDR3 DNA sequence: TGCGCCAGCAGCTACTCGGGACTAGCGGGAGATGGGTCCTACAATGAGCAGTTCTTC. This sequence joins TRBV5-1 and TRBJ2-1, with 14 bases aligning to TRBD2. The CDR3 spans 19 residues. Trimming took 3 bases from V and 1 from J; bases not matched to a gene: 9. Germline loops: CDR1 SGHRS, CDR2 YFSETQ.

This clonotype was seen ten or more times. In DNA, the CDR3 is TGTGCCAGCAGCTCGGGACTAGCGGGAGGTTTTGAGACCCAGTACTTC. It translates to CASSSGLAGGFETQYF. The chain employs TRBV7-3 and TRBJ2-5, with 15 bases lining up with TRBD2. Germline V gene lookup returns CDR1 SGHTA and CDR2 FQGTGA. This CDR3 region has 16 residues. J was trimmed by 5 bases and V by 4 bases; bases with no gene match: 5. Complete variable domain (other parts from reference TRBV7-3 and TRBJ2-5): GAGVSQTPSNKVTEKGKYVELRCDPISGHTALYWYRQSLGQGPEFLIYFQGTGAADDSGLPNDRFFAVRPEGSVSTLKIQRTERGDSAVYLCASSSGLAGGFETQYFGPGTRLLVL.

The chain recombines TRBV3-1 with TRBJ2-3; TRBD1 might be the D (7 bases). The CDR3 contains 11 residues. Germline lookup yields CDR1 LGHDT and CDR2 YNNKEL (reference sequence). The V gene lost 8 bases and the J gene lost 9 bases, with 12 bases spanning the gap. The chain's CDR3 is CASGGGDTQYF. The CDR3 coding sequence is TGTGCCAGCGGAGGGGGCGACACGCAGTATTTT.

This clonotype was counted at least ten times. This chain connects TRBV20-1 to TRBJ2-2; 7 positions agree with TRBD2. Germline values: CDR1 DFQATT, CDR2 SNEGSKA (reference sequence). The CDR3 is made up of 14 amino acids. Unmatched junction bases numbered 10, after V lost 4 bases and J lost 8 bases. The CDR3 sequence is CSATRGLLAGELFF. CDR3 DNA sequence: TGCAGTGCTACAAGGGGACTACTGGCTGGGGAGCTGTTTTTT.

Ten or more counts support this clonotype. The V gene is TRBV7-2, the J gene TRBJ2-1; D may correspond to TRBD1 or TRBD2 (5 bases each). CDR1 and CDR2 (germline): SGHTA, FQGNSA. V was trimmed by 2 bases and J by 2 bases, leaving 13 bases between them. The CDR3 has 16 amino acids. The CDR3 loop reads CASSLTGPRTYNEQFF. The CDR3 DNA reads TGTGCCAGCAGCTTAACGGGGCCCAGGACCTACAATGAGCAGTTCTTC.

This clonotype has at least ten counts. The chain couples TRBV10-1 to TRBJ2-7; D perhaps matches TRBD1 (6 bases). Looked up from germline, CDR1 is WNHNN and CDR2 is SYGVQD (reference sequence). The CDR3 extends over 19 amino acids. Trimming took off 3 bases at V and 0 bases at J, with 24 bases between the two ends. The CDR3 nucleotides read TGCGCCAGCAGTGACTCCGGGACAACGTCGGTAGGTAGCTCCTACGAGCAGTACTTC. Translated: CASSDSGTTSVGSSYEQYF.

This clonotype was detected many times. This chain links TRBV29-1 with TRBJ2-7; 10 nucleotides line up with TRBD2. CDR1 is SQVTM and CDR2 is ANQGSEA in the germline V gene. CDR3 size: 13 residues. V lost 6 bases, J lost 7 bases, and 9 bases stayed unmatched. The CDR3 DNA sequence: TGCAGCGTCACTAGCGGGGTCGGGAGGGAGCAGTACTTC. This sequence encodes CSVTSGVGREQYF.

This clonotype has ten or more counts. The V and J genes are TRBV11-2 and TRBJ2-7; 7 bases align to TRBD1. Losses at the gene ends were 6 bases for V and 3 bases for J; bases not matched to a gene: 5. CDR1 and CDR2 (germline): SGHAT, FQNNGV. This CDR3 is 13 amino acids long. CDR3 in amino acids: CASRQGLLYEQYF. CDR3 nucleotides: TGTGCCAGCAGACAGGGGCTACTCTACGAGCAGTACTTC.

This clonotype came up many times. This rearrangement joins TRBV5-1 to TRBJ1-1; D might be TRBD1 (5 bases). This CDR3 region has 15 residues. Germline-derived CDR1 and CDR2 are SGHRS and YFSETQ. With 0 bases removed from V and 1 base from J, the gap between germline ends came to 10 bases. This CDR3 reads CASSLEPGRNTEAFF. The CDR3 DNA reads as TGCGCCAGCAGCTTGGAGCCAGGGCGGAACACTGAAGCTTTCTTT.

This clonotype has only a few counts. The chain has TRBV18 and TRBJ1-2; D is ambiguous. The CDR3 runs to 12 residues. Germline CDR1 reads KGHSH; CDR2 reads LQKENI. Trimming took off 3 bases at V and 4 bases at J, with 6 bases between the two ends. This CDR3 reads CASSPDVYGYTF. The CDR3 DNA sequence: TGTGCCAGCTCACCCGACGTCTATGGCTACACCTTC.

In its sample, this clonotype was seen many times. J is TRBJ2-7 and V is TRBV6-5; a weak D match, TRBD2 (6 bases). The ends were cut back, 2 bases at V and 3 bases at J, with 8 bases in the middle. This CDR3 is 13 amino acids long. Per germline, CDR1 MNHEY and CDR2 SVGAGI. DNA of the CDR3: TGTGCCAGCAGTTACACCGGGGGCTACGAGCAGTACTTC. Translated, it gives CASSYTGGYEQYF.

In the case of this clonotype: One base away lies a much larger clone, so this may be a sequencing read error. CDR3 protein: CSVGTSGNSYEQYF. The DNA of the CDR3 is TGCAGCGTTGGAACTAGCGGGAACTCCTACGAGCAGTACTTC. The chain recombines TRBV29-1 with TRBJ2-7; 10 positions agree with TRBD2. Germline V gene sequence: CDR1 SQVTM, CDR2 ANQGSEA. There are 14 residues in the CDR3. J was trimmed by 0 bases and V by 4 bases; bases with no gene match: 3.

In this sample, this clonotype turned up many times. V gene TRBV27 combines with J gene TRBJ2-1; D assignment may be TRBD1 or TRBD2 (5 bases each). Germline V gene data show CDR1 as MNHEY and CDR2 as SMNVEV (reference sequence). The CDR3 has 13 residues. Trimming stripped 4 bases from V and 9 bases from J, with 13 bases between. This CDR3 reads CASSWTLEAEQFF. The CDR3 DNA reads TGTGCCAGCAGTTGGACACTAGAGGCTGAGCAGTTCTTC.

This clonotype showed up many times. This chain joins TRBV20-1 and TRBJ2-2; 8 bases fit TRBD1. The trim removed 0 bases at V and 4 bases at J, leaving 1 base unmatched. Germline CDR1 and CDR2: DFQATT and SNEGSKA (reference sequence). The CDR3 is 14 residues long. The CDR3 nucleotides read TGCAGTGCTAGAGACACAGGGGGCACCGGGGAGCTGTTTTTT. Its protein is CSARDTGGTGELFF.

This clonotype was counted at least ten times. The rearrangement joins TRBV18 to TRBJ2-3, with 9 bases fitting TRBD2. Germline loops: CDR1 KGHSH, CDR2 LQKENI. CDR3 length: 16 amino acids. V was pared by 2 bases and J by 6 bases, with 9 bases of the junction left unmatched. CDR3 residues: CASSPISIAGADTQYF. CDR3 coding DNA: TGTGCCAGCTCACCAATCTCTATAGCGGGAGCCGATACGCAGTATTTT.

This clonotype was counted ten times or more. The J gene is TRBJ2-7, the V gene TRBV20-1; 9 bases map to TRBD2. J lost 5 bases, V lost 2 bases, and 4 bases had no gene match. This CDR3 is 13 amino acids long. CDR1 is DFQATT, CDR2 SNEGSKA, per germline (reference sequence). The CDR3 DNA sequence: TGCAGTGCTAGACTAGCGGGAATCAACGAGCAGTACTTC. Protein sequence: CSARLAGINEQYF.